This TCR beta chain is drawn from a study of STAT5B mutations in CD4+ large granular lymphocyte leukemia. Per the germline V gene, CDR1 is LNHNV and CDR2 is YYDKDF (reference sequence). The CDR3 contains 16 residues. V lost 0 bases, J lost 0 bases, and 9 bases lay in between. Sequencing was performed with immunoSEQ multiplex PCR; in TCRdb, only in-frame clones are kept and a portion is missing. The sample holds 20,000 to 25,000 clones, roughly 65% seen once. The genes are TRBV15 and TRBJ2-4; D remains ambiguous. The receptor's source is a human donor in good health. Input material: CD4+ T cells from blood buffy coats. CDR3 nucleotide sequence: TGTGCCACCAGCAGAGATGGGGATCTAGCCAAAAACATTCAGTACTTC. Translating gives CATSRDGDLAKNIQYF.